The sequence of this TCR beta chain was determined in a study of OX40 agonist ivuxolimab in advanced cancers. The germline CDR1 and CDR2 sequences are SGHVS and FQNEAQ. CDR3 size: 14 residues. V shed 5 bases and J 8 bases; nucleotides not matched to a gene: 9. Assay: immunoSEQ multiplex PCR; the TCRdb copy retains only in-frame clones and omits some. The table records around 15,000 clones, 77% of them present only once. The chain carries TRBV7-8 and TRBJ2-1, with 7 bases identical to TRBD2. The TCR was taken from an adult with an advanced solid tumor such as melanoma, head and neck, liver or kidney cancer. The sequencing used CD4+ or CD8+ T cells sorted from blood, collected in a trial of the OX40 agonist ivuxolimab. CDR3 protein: CASSPTSGGHEQFF. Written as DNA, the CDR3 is TGTGCCAGCAGCCCAACATCGGGAGGACATGAGCAGTTCTTC.